These 14 T cell receptor beta chains came from one sample sequenced in a study of T-cell reconstitution after alpha-beta-depleted transplantation in children. The library targeted TCRbeta and was prepared with unique molecular identifiers. TCRdb re-derived calls from the PCR reads in MiXCR, one entry per CDR3 protein. Of 250,000 to 350,000 distinct CDR3 sequences listed, 9.9% are singletons. The input for sequencing was PBMCs from the stem cell graft donor, taken from the stem cell graft. The receptors were gathered from a human donor who donated a stem cell graft to a child with SCID.

This clonotype was observed many times. The gene calls are TRBV20-1 and TRBJ1-1; 8 nucleotides match TRBD1. The CDR3 loop spans 13 amino acids. The germline V gene has CDR1 DFQATT and CDR2 SNEGSKA (reference sequence). V dropped 0 bases and J dropped 10; count of bases not matched to a gene: 7. CDR3 DNA: TGCAGTGCTAGAGATAGAGGACAGGGAGCAGCTTTCTTT. Translated: CSARDRGQGAAFF.

The chain is built from TRBV5-6 and TRBJ2-5, with no clear D. Germline V gene sequence: CDR1 SGHDT, CDR2 YYEEEE. The CDR3 runs 13 residues. Trimming pared 1 base from V and 5 bases from J, leaving 9 bases between. CDR3 region: CASSLRHAETQYF. In DNA, the CDR3 is TGTGCCAGCAGCTTGCGCCACGCTGAGACCCAGTACTTC.

V is TRBV9 and J is TRBJ1-6; tentatively, D is TRBD1 (5 bases). CDR1 SGDLS and CDR2 YYNGEE come from the germline V gene. Trimming stripped 3 bases from V and 12 bases from J, with 10 bases between. CDR3 size: 12 residues. The CDR3 nucleotides are TGTGCCAGCAGCGCAGGGAGCGAACCCCTCCACTTT. It is translated as CASSAGSEPLHF.

This clonotype was found many times. The V and J genes are TRBV5-1 and TRBJ2-2; 7 nucleotides line up with TRBD1. This CDR3 spans 15 amino acids. Germline V gives CDR1 SGHRS, CDR2 YFSETQ. The ends lost 4 bases at V and 2 bases at J; junction bases unmatched: 5. CDR3 in DNA: TGCGCCAGCAGCCACGGGACAGTTAACACCGGGGAGCTGTTTTTT. Translated, it gives CASSHGTVNTGELFF.

This clonotype has just a few counts. V usage is TRBV7-9 and J usage is TRBJ1-1; D may be TRBD1 (5 bases). The V and J ends lost 5 bases and 10 bases respectively, with 17 bases between them. Germline V gene lookup returns CDR1 SEHNR and CDR2 FQNEAQ (reference sequence). This CDR3 region has 13 residues. The CDR3 bases are TGTGCCAGCAGCGCGGGACGGATGAATGGAGCTTTCTTT. It encodes CASSAGRMNGAFF.

This clonotype was counted a few times. CDR3 amino acids: CSVDADRPNEQYF. In DNA form, the CDR3 reads TGCAGCGTTGACGCCGACAGACCCAACGAGCAGTACTTC. The chain carries TRBV29-1 and TRBJ2-7; maybe TRBD1 (5 bases). Per germline, CDR1 SQVTM and CDR2 ANQGSEA. The V gene lost 3 bases and the J gene lost 5 bases, with 14 bases spanning the gap. CDR3 length: 13 residues.

DNA of the CDR3: TGTGCCACCAGCAACCCTGGGAGGGACAATGAGCAGTTCTTC. It translates to CATSNPGRDNEQFF. V and J are TRBV24-1 and TRBJ2-1, with TRBD2 matching 7 bases. Germline-derived CDR1 and CDR2 are KGHDR and SFDVKD. The CDR3 is 14 amino acids. V trimming: 7 bases; J trimming: 5 bases; junction bases outside the gene matches: 7.

J is TRBJ1-1 and V is TRBV4-1; the D is unclear. The germline V and J ends were trimmed by 1 base and 5 bases, with 11 bases remaining between them. CDR1 is MGHRA and CDR2 is YSYEKL in the germline V gene. CDR3 size: 14 residues. CDR3 bases: TGCGCCAGCAGCCAAGTGAGCCCACCAACTGAAGCTTTCTTT. Its translation is CASSQVSPPTEAFF.

This clonotype was counted ten times or more. This rearrangement joins TRBV10-2 to TRBJ2-7, with a tentative D call TRBD2 (7 bases). CDR1 is WSHSY and CDR2 is SAAADI in the germline V gene. The length of the CDR3 is 14 residues. V lost 4 bases to trimming and J lost 2 bases, with 12 bases between them. CDR3 sequence (DNA): TGCGCCAGCAGTGGAGGGAGGGGGGCCTACGAGCAGTACTTC. It encodes CASSGGRGAYEQYF.

This clonotype was counted only a few times. V and J are TRBV12-3 or TRBV12-4 and TRBJ2-3; 8 bases agree with TRBD1. V dropped 8 bases and J dropped 6; count of bases not matched to a gene: 13. The CDR3 runs to 15 residues. The CDR3 reads CASGYRGVKIDTQYF. As DNA, the CDR3 is TGTGCCAGCGGCTACAGGGGGGTGAAAATTGATACGCAGTATTTT.

The rearrangement joins TRBV10-3 to TRBJ2-1; weak D call: TRBD2 (6 bases). The ends were cut back, 7 bases at V and 8 bases at J, with 15 bases in the middle. The CDR3 length is 13 residues. Germline CDR1 ENHRY, CDR2 SYGVKD. In DNA, the CDR3 is TGTGCCATCACGCGGGACGGTCGGGATGAGCAGTTCTTC. This translates into CAITRDGRDEQFF.

V gene TRBV24-1 combines with J gene TRBJ2-3; 8 bases map to TRBD1. Trimming took 5 bases from V and 2 from J; bases not matched to a gene: 5. Per the germline V gene, CDR1 is KGHDR and CDR2 is SFDVKD. The CDR3 has 15 residues. The CDR3 loop reads CATSARTGPTDTQYF. In nucleotides, the CDR3 is TGTGCCACCAGTGCGAGGACAGGGCCCACAGATACGCAGTATTTT.

The chain uses TRBV11-1 and TRBJ1-6; D is unclear. Germline lookup yields CDR1 SGHAT and CDR2 FQDESV (reference sequence). Deletions cut 4 bases from V and 10 bases from J, with 14 bases between. The CDR3 is 14 amino acids. The CDR3 coding sequence is TGTGCCAGCAGCTCGTATGGATCGGGGTCACCCCTCCACTTT. Translation: CASSSYGSGSPLHF.

This clonotype occurred many times. The chain employs TRBV20-1 and TRBJ2-5, with D perhaps matching TRBD1 or TRBD2 (5 bases each). The CDR3 has 12 amino acids. Germline CDR1 is DFQATT and CDR2 is SNEGSKA (reference sequence). With 3 bases removed from V and 5 bases from J, the gap between germline ends came to 10 bases. The CDR3 coding sequence is TGCAGTGCTAGTCAGGGCGGGGAGACCCAGTACTTC. Translating gives CSASQGGETQYF.